This note documents a single T cell receptor beta chain sequence. Its antigen remains unidentified. This entry comes from a study of cytomegalovirus exposure and HLA in healthy donors. PCR involved 60 Vbeta and 13 Jbeta primers. Assay used: immunoSEQ multiplex PCR; TCRdb lists only in-frame clones, some missing. The sample holds 150,000 to 250,000 clones, around 76% seen once. The length of the CDR3 is 16 residues. CDR1 SGHTA and CDR2 FQGTGA come from the germline V gene. Trimming at V came to 1 base and at J to 4 bases, leaving 6 bases not matched to a gene. Broader study findings: Within the data, a cluster of highly shared sequence variants was likely a sequencing artifact. It was taken for granted in presence/absence analyses that sequencing depth across donors was roughly uniform. The classifier, whose performance was assessed in both the original and validation cohorts, reportedly diagnosed cytomegalovirus status with high specificity and sensitivity.

This receptor was taken from a man younger than 40 in good health and CMV-seronegative. The sequenced material came from PBMCs. The chain carries TRBV7-3 and TRBJ2-2; 7 nucleotides agree with TRBD2. The CDR3 here is CASSLSPASGTGELFF. CDR3 nucleotide sequence: TGTGCCAGCAGCTTAAGCCCGGCTAGCGGCACCGGGGAGCTGTTTTTT.